This passage covers 10 T cell receptor beta chains from one sample sequenced in a study of blood T cell repertoires in COVID-19. Libraries were prepared by immunoSEQ multiplex PCR; TCRdb keeps only in-frame clonotypes and omits some of them. The sample records roughly 260,000 clones, 82% being singletons. The sequencing input was peripheral blood. These receptors were collected from a woman aged 18-35 years with acute or convalescent COVID-19.

The V call is TRBV7-9, the J call TRBJ2-7; weak D call: TRBD2 (6 bases). Trimming took 2 bases from V and 5 from J, leaving 22 bases between them. Per the germline V gene, CDR1 is SEHNR and CDR2 is FQNEAQ (reference sequence). This CDR3 region has 17 residues. This CDR3 reads CASSLFTGESTFHEQYF. CDR3 nucleotide sequence: TGTGCCAGCAGCTTATTTACGGGAGAGTCAACGTTCCACGAGCAGTACTTC. The full variable domain, rest sourced from reference TRBV7-9 and TRBJ2-7, is DTGVSQNPRHKITKRGQNVTFRCDPISEHNRLYWYRQTLGQGPEFLTYFQNEAQLEKSRLLSDRFSAERPKGSFSTLEIQRTEQGDSAMYLCASSLFTGESTFHEQYFGPGTRLTVT.

This sequence joins TRBV29-1 and TRBJ1-5; 10 bases align to TRBD1. Unmatched junction bases numbered 3, after V lost 4 bases and J lost 3 bases. The CDR3 loop spans 14 amino acids. Germline CDR1 is SQVTM and CDR2 is ANQGSEA. This CDR3 reads CSVGQGASNQPQHF. The CDR3 region has the DNA TGCAGCGTTGGACAGGGGGCTTCCAATCAGCCCCAGCATTTT.

In nucleotides, the CDR3 is TGTGCCAGCAGCTTGGGGGAGAGGGCTTACTCCTATGGCTACACCTTC. This sequence encodes CASSLGERAYSYGYTF. V is TRBV5-6 and J is TRBJ1-2; no clear D. Germline V lookup: CDR1 SGHDT, CDR2 YYEEEE. V was pared by 0 bases and J by 4 bases, with 16 bases between. The length of the CDR3 is 16 residues.

The genes are TRBV7-8 and TRBJ2-7; a weak D match, TRBD1 (5 bases). V was shortened by 6 bases and J by 7 bases, with 22 bases between the two germline ends. Germline CDR1 SGHVS, CDR2 FQNEAQ. The CDR3 runs 15 residues. CDR3 in amino acids: CASRLSPDTKDEQYF. In nucleotides, the CDR3 is TGTGCCAGCAGGCTCTCTCCGGACACTAAGGATGAGCAGTACTTC.

This clone was counted a single time. This chain links TRBV28 with TRBJ2-5, with D possibly being TRBD2 (6 bases). The CDR3 is 14 residues long. V dropped 3 bases and J dropped 4 bases, with 12 bases sitting between them. CDR1 and CDR2 (germline): MDHEN, SYDVKM. The CDR3 DNA reads TGTGCCAGCAGTTTCGGCAGGCGGGGAGAGACCCAGTACTTC. Translation: CASSFGRRGETQYF.

The chain links TRBV6-2 or TRBV6-3 to TRBJ2-3; 8 positions agree with TRBD2. J was trimmed by 3 bases and V by 0 bases; bases with no gene match: 2. Germline CDR1 and CDR2: MNHEY and SVGEGT. The CDR3 spans 15 residues. CDR3 sequence: CASSYSLAGTDTQYF. The CDR3 DNA reads as TGTGCCAGCAGTTACTCGCTAGCGGGTACAGATACGCAGTATTTT.

This clone was seen more than once but under ten times. Distinct nucleotide sequences in the sample also encode this CDR3. This chain connects TRBV4-3 to TRBJ2-7, with 12 bases matching TRBD2. V shed 3 bases, J shed 2 bases, and the junction held 5 bases outside the gene matches. CDR3 length: 16 residues. Germline CDR1 LGHNA, CDR2 YSLEER. The CDR3 protein is CASSQGGLAGTYEQYF. The CDR3 region has the DNA TGCGCCAGCAGCCAGGGCGGACTAGCGGGGACCTACGAGCAGTACTTC.

This clone has only a few counts. The chain carries TRBV9 and TRBJ2-7; no reliable D call. V lost 0 bases and J lost 1, with 14 bases in between. CDR1 is SGDLS, CDR2 YYNGEE, per germline. There are 16 residues in the CDR3. Here the CDR3 reads CASSVDPGPPSYEQYF. Written as DNA, the CDR3 is TGTGCCAGCAGCGTAGATCCAGGCCCCCCGTCCTACGAGCAGTACTTC.

The J gene is TRBJ2-7, the V gene TRBV6-5; TRBD2 agrees at 9 bases. This CDR3 region has 12 residues. After removal of 4 bases from V and 12 bases from J, the junction contained 7 bases not matched to a gene. From germline, CDR1 is MNHEY and CDR2 SVGAGI. The CDR3 DNA reads as TGTGCCAGCAGTTCTTCTAGCGGGGCGGGGTACTTC. This translates into CASSSSSGAGYF.

The J gene is TRBJ2-3, the V gene TRBV7-2; D gene uncertain. Germline CDR1 is SGHTA and CDR2 is FQGNSA. V dropped 4 bases and J dropped 0 bases, with 14 bases sitting between them. The CDR3 loop spans 16 amino acids. The CDR3 nucleotides are TGTGCCAGCAGCTACGGAGCCTTCTCTAGCACAGATACGCAGTATTTT. Protein sequence: CASSYGAFSSTDTQYF.